Each of the 10 T cell receptor beta chains below was sequenced from the same sample in a study of cytomegalovirus exposure and HLA in healthy donors. The primer mix had 60 Vbeta and 13 Jbeta primers. This table comes from immunoSEQ multiplex PCR, and its TCRdb copy is limited to in-frame clones, with some not included. The sample includes fewer than 100,000 clones. The sample comprised PBMCs. These receptors all stem from a woman aged 55-75 years in good health and CMV-seronegative.

The V call is TRBV25-1, the J call TRBJ2-7, with D possibly matching TRBD1 (5 bases). The V end was cut by 3 bases, the J end by 9 bases, with 15 bases between. There are 13 residues in the CDR3. In germline, CDR1 is MGHDK, CDR2 SYGVNS. CDR3: CASSEGPILGQYF. CDR3 DNA: TGTGCCAGCAGTGAGGGGCCCATATTGGGGCAGTACTTC.

V usage is TRBV28 and J usage is TRBJ1-5; D is undetermined. Germline assignment: CDR1 MDHEN and CDR2 SYDVKM. The CDR3 extends over 14 amino acids. Trimming stripped 6 bases from V and 1 base from J, with 10 bases between. The CDR3 DNA is TGTGCCAGCAGGTGGGAGGAAAGCAATCAGCCCCAGCATTTT. It translates to CASRWEESNQPQHF.

The genes are TRBV4-2 and TRBJ2-7; no definite D call. Per germline, CDR1 LGHNA and CDR2 YNFKEQ. The CDR3 is 15 amino acids. Trimming removed 3 bases from V and 0 bases from J, with 12 bases in between. Here the CDR3 DNA reads TGTGCCAGCAGCCATCAGACTGGTAGCTCCTACGAGCAGTACTTC. Translation gives CASSHQTGSSYEQYF.

The chain has TRBV10-2 and TRBJ2-5; 11 bases are a match to TRBD2. The V segment lost 3 bases and the J segment 4 bases; nucleotides outside the gene matches: 1. CDR1 and CDR2 from the germline V gene are WSHSY and SAAADI. The CDR3 totals 14 residues. The CDR3 protein is CASSDGLAGETQYF. The DNA of the CDR3 is TGCGCCAGCAGTGACGGACTAGCGGGAGAGACCCAGTACTTC.

This rearrangement joins TRBV6-5 to TRBJ2-7, with 7 bases lining up with TRBD2. CDR3 length: 15 amino acids. Germline CDR1 is MNHEY and CDR2 is SVGAGI. V was pared by 7 bases and J by 2 bases, with 11 bases of the junction left unmatched. CDR3 residues: CASKYGPGGTYEQYF. The DNA for the CDR3 is TGTGCCAGCAAGTACGGGCCGGGAGGTACCTACGAGCAGTACTTC.

The chain couples TRBV27 to TRBJ2-3, with 7 bases fitting TRBD2. This CDR3 is 16 amino acids long. Losses at the gene ends were 1 base for V and 0 bases for J; bases not matched to a gene: 4. Germline V gene lookup returns CDR1 MNHEY and CDR2 SMNVEV (reference sequence). The CDR3 spells CASSLLGGSSTDTQYF. CDR3 sequence (DNA): TGTGCCAGCAGTTTATTAGGCGGGAGCAGCACAGATACGCAGTATTTT.

This chain's CDR3 is CASSLGQGRNYGYTF. The CDR3 nucleotides are TGCGCCAGCAGCTTGGGTCAGGGTAGGAACTATGGCTACACCTTC. This chain links TRBV5-1 with TRBJ1-2; D might be TRBD1 (5 bases). V was clipped by 0 bases and J by 2 bases, with 11 bases between them. CDR3 length equals 15 residues. Germline CDR1 reads SGHRS; CDR2 reads YFSETQ.

The gene calls are TRBV30 and TRBJ1-2, with TRBD1 as a possible D gene (5 bases). V lost 0 bases and J 11 bases, leaving 13 bases between the germline ends. The CDR3 runs 12 residues. CDR1 and CDR2 (germline): GTSNPN, SVGIG (reference sequence). The CDR3 nucleotides are TGTGCCTGGAGTGTACTTAGACAGCCGTACACCTTC. Residues: CAWSVLRQPYTF.

This chain uses TRBV6-5 with TRBJ2-1; D is possibly TRBD1 (6 bases). The CDR3 has 14 residues. V gave up 0 bases and J gave up 3 bases, with 6 bases separating them. CDR1 MNHEY and CDR2 SVGAGI come from the germline V gene. CDR3 DNA: TGTGCCAGCAGTTACTCGGGACACTACAATGAGCAGTTCTTC. Protein: CASSYSGHYNEQFF.

The gene calls are TRBV7-2 and TRBJ1-2, with 10 bases aligning to TRBD1. Germline V gene sequence: CDR1 SGHTA, CDR2 FQGNSA. V lost 7 bases, J lost 8 bases, and 7 bases stayed unmatched. CDR3 size: 13 residues. CDR3 nucleotide sequence: TGTGCCAGCACCTTGACAGGGGGCGGAGGCTACACCTTC. It yields the protein CASTLTGGGGYTF.